These 29 T cell receptor beta chains were sequenced from one sample in a study of T cell responses to AZD1222 COVID-19 vaccine. Clones were read by immunoSEQ multiplex PCR, and TCRdb kept only the in-frame ones, dropping some. Of roughly 120,000 clones detected, approximately 90% appear once; the ten largest clones hold roughly 15%. Sequences were derived from peripheral blood, sampled 28 days after the second AZD1222 dose. The origin of the receptors is an adult who received the AZD1222 COVID-19 vaccine.

V usage is TRBV6-5 and J usage is TRBJ2-3, with a possible D match to TRBD1 (6 bases). Germline V gene data show CDR1 as MNHEY and CDR2 as SVGAGI. The CDR3 runs to 13 residues. V dropped 6 bases and J dropped 3 bases, with 10 bases sitting between them. The CDR3 nucleotides read TGTGCCAGCAGGCAAACAGGGACAGATACGCAGTATTTT. Its translation is CASRQTGTDTQYF.

V usage is TRBV3-1 (or the pseudogene TRBV3-2) and J usage is TRBJ1-3, with D maybe TRBD1 (5 bases). V shed 0 bases and J shed 3 bases, with 12 bases lying between them. Germline CDR1 LGHDT, CDR2 YNNKEL (reference sequence). The CDR3 contains 16 residues. The CDR3 here is CASSQDRGVVGNTIYF. CDR3 DNA: TGTGCCAGCAGCCAAGATCGGGGGGTCGTTGGAAACACCATATATTTT.

This clone was counted once. The genes are TRBV7-6 and TRBJ2-2; D may be TRBD1 or TRBD2 (6 bases each). Trimming pared 6 bases from V and 3 bases from J, leaving 20 bases between. The CDR3 consists of 17 residues. The germline gives CDR1 SGHVS, CDR2 FNYEAQ. The CDR3 DNA follows: TGTGCCAGCAGTGAACTCTCACCGGGGGCGGACACCGGGGAGCTGTTTTTT. Translation: CASSELSPGADTGELFF.

This chain joins TRBV7-3 and TRBJ2-3, with TRBD2 as a possible D gene (5 bases). The CDR3 runs to 14 residues. V shed 1 base and J shed 4 bases, with 9 bases lying between them. Looked up from germline, CDR1 is SGHTA and CDR2 is FQGTGA. The CDR3 region is CASSLIGSADTQYF. DNA for the CDR3: TGTGCCAGCAGCTTAATAGGGAGCGCAGATACGCAGTATTTT.

The chain carries TRBV29-1 and TRBJ2-1, with TRBD2 as a possible D gene (6 bases). The CDR3 is made up of 14 amino acids. The V and J ends lost 4 bases and 5 bases respectively, with 15 bases between them. In germline, CDR1 is SQVTM, CDR2 ANQGSEA. CDR3 sequence: CSVGPRDFDNEQFF. The CDR3 nucleotides read TGCAGCGTTGGACCTCGGGACTTCGACAATGAGCAGTTCTTC.

V and J are TRBV4-1 and TRBJ1-4; no clear D gene. The V end was cut by 0 bases, the J end by 1 base, with 6 bases between. CDR3 size: 15 residues. Germline assignment: CDR1 MGHRA and CDR2 YSYEKL. CDR3 loop: CASSQDLVTNEKLFF. The DNA for the CDR3 is TGCGCCAGCAGCCAAGATTTAGTAACTAATGAAAAACTGTTTTTT.

This clone occurred once. The chain joins TRBV5-8 to TRBJ2-6; D is unresolved. Germline V gives CDR1 SGHTS, CDR2 YDEGEE. The CDR3 extends over 15 amino acids. V lost 0 bases, J lost 0 bases, and 4 bases lay in between. The CDR3 is CASSLGLSGANVLTF. The CDR3 DNA reads TGTGCCAGCAGCTTGGGCCTCTCTGGGGCCAACGTCCTGACTTTC. Drawing the rest from reference TRBV5-8 and TRBJ2-6, the complete variable domain is EAGVTQSPTHLIKTRGQQATLRCSPISGHTSVYWYQQALGLGLQFLLWYDEGEERNRGNFPPRFSGRQFPNYSSELNVNALELEDSALYLCASSLGLSGANVLTFGAGSRLTVL.

The gene calls are TRBV14 and TRBJ2-2; D is perhaps TRBD1 (5 bases). Trimming pared 1 base from V and 5 bases from J, leaving 17 bases between. The CDR3 is made up of 17 amino acids. Per the germline V gene, CDR1 is SGHDN and CDR2 is FVKESK. The CDR3 region is CASSQVMLGRGTGELFF. The DNA of the CDR3 is TGTGCCAGCAGCCAAGTAATGTTGGGGCGAGGTACCGGGGAGCTGTTTTTT. Using reference TRBV14 and TRBJ2-2 for the parts outside the CDR3, the full variable domain is EAGVTQFPSHSVIEKGQTVTLRCDPISGHDNLYWYRRVMGKEIKFLLHFVKESKQDESGMPNNRFLAERTGGTYSTLKVQPAELEDSGVYFCASSQVMLGRGTGELFFGEGSRLTVL.

Here the CDR3 reads CSVEDNRSYEQYF. In nucleotides, the CDR3 is TGCAGCGTTGAGGACAACCGCTCCTACGAGCAGTACTTC. The chain employs TRBV29-1 and TRBJ2-7, with D tentatively TRBD1 (5 bases). The CDR3 covers 13 residues. Germline CDR1 is SQVTM and CDR2 is ANQGSEA. With 3 bases removed from V and 0 bases from J, the gap between germline ends came to 9 bases.

The chain links TRBV5-6 to TRBJ2-2; TRBD1 matches at 11 bases. CDR3 length: 18 residues. Germline values: CDR1 SGHDT, CDR2 YYEEEE. Losses at the gene ends were 1 base for V and 5 bases for J; bases not matched to a gene: 10. CDR3 bases: TGTGCCAGCAGCTTGTTGGCTGGGACAGGGGGTAAAACCGGGGAGCTGTTTTTT. Translating it yields CASSLLAGTGGKTGELFF.

This rearrangement joins TRBV4-2 to TRBJ1-2; 12 bases align to TRBD1. This CDR3 is 18 amino acids long. With 0 bases clipped from V and 4 bases from J, the junction kept 9 bases outside the gene matches. CDR1 and CDR2 (germline): LGHNA, YNFKEQ. CDR3 bases: TGTGCCAGCAGCCAAGATCCTGGGACAGGGGGCCAGGGCTATGGCTACACCTTC. Protein: CASSQDPGTGGQGYGYTF.

CDR3 sequence: CASSSPGDEQYF. CDR3 in DNA: TGCGCCAGCAGCTCCCCTGGCGACGAGCAGTACTTC. This chain links TRBV4-1 with TRBJ2-7; D not resolved. This CDR3 is 12 amino acids long. The V end was cut by 5 bases, the J end by 5 bases, with 10 bases between. Germline V gene lookup returns CDR1 MGHRA and CDR2 YSYEKL.

V is TRBV10-3 and J is TRBJ2-3; a weak D match, TRBD1 (7 bases). This CDR3 has 15 amino acids. The germline V gene has CDR1 ENHRY and CDR2 SYGVKD. V was pared by 2 bases and J by 2 bases, with 11 bases between. CDR3 DNA: TGTGCCATCAGTGAGGGACAGGACTACACAGATACGCAGTATTTT. Protein: CAISEGQDYTDTQYF.

The chain has TRBV3-1 (or the pseudogene TRBV3-2) and TRBJ1-5; no firm D call. Germline V lookup: CDR1 LGHDT, CDR2 YNNKEL (reference sequence). This CDR3 spans 13 amino acids. Trimming cost V 0 bases and J 5 bases, with 5 bases left between them. CDR3 sequence (DNA): TGTGCCAGCAGCCAAGATTGGTATCAGCCCCAGCATTTT. Translation: CASSQDWYQPQHF.

The V gene is TRBV5-1, the J gene TRBJ1-2, with D uncertain. V was pared by 4 bases and J by 8 bases, with 9 bases between. The CDR3 length is 11 residues. Per the germline V gene, CDR1 is SGHRS and CDR2 is YFSETQ. The CDR3 sequence: CASSEGYGYTF. CDR3 in DNA: TGCGCCAGCAGCGAGGGTTACGGCTACACCTTC.

This rearrangement joins TRBV5-1 to TRBJ1-5; unclear D gene. Germline-derived CDR1 and CDR2 are SGHRS and YFSETQ. The CDR3 sequence is 13 residues long. Trimming removed 0 bases at V and 1 base at J, with 2 bases between. The CDR3, as DNA: TGCGCCAGCAGCTTGGACAGCAATCAGCCCCAGCATTTT. This translates into CASSLDSNQPQHF.

This chain connects TRBV7-2 to TRBJ1-6; D is ambiguous. Trimming left V 3 bases short and J 3 bases short, with 9 bases between. The CDR3 runs 15 residues. Germline CDR1 SGHTA, CDR2 FQGNSA. The CDR3 loop reads CASSFPRSYNSPLHF. For the CDR3, the DNA is TGTGCCAGCAGCTTCCCCAGGAGCTATAATTCACCCCTCCACTTT.

The chain combines TRBV12-5 with TRBJ1-1, with unresolved D. The V gene lost 0 bases and the J gene lost 9 bases, with 8 bases spanning the gap. In germline, CDR1 is LGHNT, CDR2 FRNRAP. The CDR3 runs 12 residues. The CDR3 DNA follows: TGTGCTAGTGGTTTGGTACGGAACCAAGCTTTCTTT. Translating it yields CASGLVRNQAFF.

The chain combines TRBV5-1 with TRBJ2-1, with D perhaps being TRBD1 or TRBD2 (5 bases each). The CDR3 is made up of 15 amino acids. Trimming removed 3 bases from V and 8 bases from J, with 18 bases in between. Germline CDR1 is SGHRS and CDR2 is YFSETQ. The CDR3 DNA reads TGCGCCAGCAGCTCCCGGGACCCCCGTTTCGATGAGCAGTTCTTC. Its translation: CASSSRDPRFDEQFF.

The V call is TRBV6-5, the J call TRBJ1-2; TRBD1 aligns across 7 bases. The CDR3 is made up of 13 amino acids. V gave up 10 bases and J gave up 9 bases; unmatched junction bases: 14. Germline-derived CDR1 and CDR2 are MNHEY and SVGAGI. The DNA of the CDR3 is TGTGCCAATTACACAAGGGGGCGACTGAGCTACACCTTC. Protein sequence: CANYTRGRLSYTF.

The V and J genes are TRBV7-8 and TRBJ2-1; the D is unclear. The V and J ends lost 4 bases and 5 bases respectively, with 12 bases between them. The CDR3 runs 14 residues. Germline V gene sequence: CDR1 SGHVS, CDR2 FQNEAQ. The CDR3 region is CASSWAETDNEQFF. As DNA, the CDR3 is TGTGCCAGCAGCTGGGCCGAAACAGACAATGAGCAGTTCTTC.

The rearrangement joins TRBV11-2 to TRBJ2-3; D uncertain. V was pared by 0 bases and J by 5 bases, with 9 bases between. The CDR3 covers 14 residues. Germline CDR1 SGHAT, CDR2 FQNNGV. CDR3 bases: TGTGCCAGCAGCTTAGACCCCCCGGGAGATACGCAGTATTTT. Protein sequence: CASSLDPPGDTQYF.

This clone was recorded at least ten times. This sequence joins TRBV7-9 and TRBJ1-2; 7 positions match TRBD1. The ends lost 4 bases at V and 8 bases at J; junction bases unmatched: 10. Germline V lookup: CDR1 SEHNR, CDR2 FQNEAQ (reference sequence). The CDR3 covers 14 residues. This CDR3 is CASSSRGPKDGYTF. CDR3 sequence (DNA): TGTGCCAGCAGCTCAAGGGGGCCTAAGGACGGCTACACCTTC.

V usage is TRBV13 and J usage is TRBJ1-1, with TRBD1 as a possible D gene (5 bases). The CDR3 is made up of 16 amino acids. Germline V gives CDR1 PRHDT, CDR2 FYEKMQ (reference sequence). Trimming took off 5 bases at V and 1 base at J, with 17 bases between the two ends. CDR3 in DNA: TGTGCCAGCAGCCAACAGGTGGGGGTCGGGAACACTGAAGCTTTCTTT. This sequence encodes CASSQQVGVGNTEAFF.

This clone has just one count. The rearrangement uses TRBV27 and TRBJ2-3, with a tentative D call TRBD1 (6 bases). The germline V and J ends were trimmed by 5 bases and 1 base, with 16 bases remaining between them. The germline gives CDR1 MNHEY, CDR2 SMNVEV (reference sequence). The CDR3 covers 16 residues. The CDR3 DNA reads as TGTGCCAGCAGTCTCCGGGACACGAGGGGCACAGATACGCAGTATTTT. Protein: CASSLRDTRGTDTQYF.

The chain couples TRBV18 to TRBJ1-1; D may be TRBD1 (6 bases). Trimming took 0 bases from V and 4 from J, leaving 6 bases between them. This CDR3 has 13 residues. Germline CDR1 is KGHSH and CDR2 is LQKENI. CDR3 residues: CASSPPDSTEAFF. The DNA of the CDR3 is TGTGCCAGCTCACCACCGGACAGCACTGAAGCTTTCTTT. Filled out from reference TRBV18 and TRBJ1-1, the complete variable domain reads NAGVMQNPRHLVRRRGQEARLRCSPMKGHSHVYWYRQLPEEGLKFMVYLQKENIIDESGMPKERFSAEFPKEGPSILRIQQVVRGDSAAYFCASSPPDSTEAFFGQGTRLTVV.

The rearrangement links TRBV7-2 to TRBJ2-5; 15 nucleotides align to TRBD2. This CDR3 has 15 residues. From germline, CDR1 is SGHTA and CDR2 FQGNSA. Trimming removed 5 bases from V and 5 bases from J; junction bases left unmatched: 3. CDR3 residues: CASSMGLAGGETQYF. CDR3 bases: TGTGCCAGCAGCATGGGACTAGCGGGAGGTGAGACCCAGTACTTC.

V is TRBV5-6 and J is TRBJ1-5, with D unresolved. Trimming removed 4 bases from V and 4 bases from J, with 21 bases in between. The germline V gene encodes CDR1 SGHDT and CDR2 YYEEEE. The CDR3 has 17 amino acids. CDR3 sequence reads: CASSRRFSGGANQPQHF. CDR3 DNA: TGTGCCAGCAGCCGCAGGTTTTCGGGAGGTGCAAATCAGCCCCAGCATTTT.

The CDR3 nucleotides are TGTGCCAGCAGCCCAGGAACCGTGAACACTGAAGCTTTCTTT. Protein: CASSPGTVNTEAFF. The chain is built from TRBV7-2 and TRBJ1-1; D unclear. Germline V lookup: CDR1 SGHTA, CDR2 FQGNSA. The CDR3 length is 14 residues. With 5 bases removed from V and 0 bases from J, the gap between germline ends came to 10 bases.